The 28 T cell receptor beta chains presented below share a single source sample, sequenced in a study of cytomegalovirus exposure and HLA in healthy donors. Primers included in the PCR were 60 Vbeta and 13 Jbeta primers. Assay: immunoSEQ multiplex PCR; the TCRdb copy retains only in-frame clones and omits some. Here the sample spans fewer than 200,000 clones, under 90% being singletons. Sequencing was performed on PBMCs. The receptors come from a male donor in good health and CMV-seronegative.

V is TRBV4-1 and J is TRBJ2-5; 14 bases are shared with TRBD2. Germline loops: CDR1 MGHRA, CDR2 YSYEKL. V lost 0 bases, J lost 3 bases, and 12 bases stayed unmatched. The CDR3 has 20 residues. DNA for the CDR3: TGCGCCAGCAGCCAAGACCCATTTCCGGGACTAGCGGGGGTAAAAGAGACCCAGTACTTC. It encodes CASSQDPFPGLAGVKETQYF.

This CDR3 is CASSQVGRELAYGYTF. CDR3 nucleotides: TGTGCCAGCAGCCAAGTTGGCAGGGAACTAGCATATGGCTACACCTTC. The chain employs TRBV14 and TRBJ1-2; D may be TRBD1 (5 bases). Trimming shortened V by 1 base and J by 5 bases, and 17 bases separated the two germline ends. CDR3 length: 16 amino acids. Germline CDR1 is SGHDN and CDR2 is FVKESK.

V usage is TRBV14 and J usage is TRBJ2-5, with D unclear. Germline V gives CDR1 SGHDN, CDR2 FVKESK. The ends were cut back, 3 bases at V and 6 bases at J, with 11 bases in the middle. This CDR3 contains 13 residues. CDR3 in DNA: TGTGCCAGCAGCCATTTCATGCGGAAGACCCAGTACTTC. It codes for CASSHFMRKTQYF.

The CDR3 reads CASSSVAGGGRYF. CDR3 DNA sequence: TGTGCCAGCAGCTCCGTGGCAGGGGGCGGTCGGTACTTC. This rearrangement joins TRBV7-9 to TRBJ2-7; 8 bases fit TRBD1. With 4 bases clipped from V and 12 bases from J, the junction kept 11 bases outside the gene matches. The germline CDR1 and CDR2 sequences are SEHNR and FQNEAQ (reference sequence). The CDR3 consists of 13 residues.

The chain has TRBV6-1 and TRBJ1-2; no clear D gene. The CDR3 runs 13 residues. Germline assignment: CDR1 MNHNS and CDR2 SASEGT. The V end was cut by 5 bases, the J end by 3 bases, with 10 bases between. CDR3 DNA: TGTGCCAGCAGTCCAGCGGGCCACTATGGCTACACCTTC. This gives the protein CASSPAGHYGYTF.

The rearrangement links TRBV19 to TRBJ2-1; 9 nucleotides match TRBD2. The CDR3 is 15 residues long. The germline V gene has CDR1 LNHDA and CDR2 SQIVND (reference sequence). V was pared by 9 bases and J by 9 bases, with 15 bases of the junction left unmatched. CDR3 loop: CASNPLLAGIGEQFF. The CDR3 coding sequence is TGTGCCAGCAACCCCCTGCTAGCGGGAATAGGTGAGCAGTTCTTC.

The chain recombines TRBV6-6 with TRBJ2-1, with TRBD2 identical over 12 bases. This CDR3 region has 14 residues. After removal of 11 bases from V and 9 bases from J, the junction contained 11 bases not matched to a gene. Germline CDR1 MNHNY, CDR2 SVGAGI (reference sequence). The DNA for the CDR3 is TGTGCCGTAAATCGACTAGCGGGGGTTGGTGAGCAGTTCTTC. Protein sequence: CAVNRLAGVGEQFF.

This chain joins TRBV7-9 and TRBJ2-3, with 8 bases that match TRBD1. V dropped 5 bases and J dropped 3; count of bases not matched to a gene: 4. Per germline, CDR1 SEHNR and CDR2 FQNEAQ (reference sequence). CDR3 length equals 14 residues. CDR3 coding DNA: TGTGCCAGCAGCCAGGACAGGGCTACAGATACGCAGTATTTT. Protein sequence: CASSQDRATDTQYF.

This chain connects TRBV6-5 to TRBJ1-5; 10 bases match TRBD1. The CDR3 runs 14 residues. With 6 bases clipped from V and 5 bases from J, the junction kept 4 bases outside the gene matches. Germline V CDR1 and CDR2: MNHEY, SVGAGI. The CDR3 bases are TGTGCCAGCAGGAGGGGACAGGGGCATCAGCCCCAGCATTTT. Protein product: CASRRGQGHQPQHF.

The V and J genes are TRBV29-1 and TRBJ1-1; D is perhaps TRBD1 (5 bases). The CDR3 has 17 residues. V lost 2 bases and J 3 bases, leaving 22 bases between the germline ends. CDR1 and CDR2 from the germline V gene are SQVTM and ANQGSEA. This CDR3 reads CSVERPFPGRGDTEAFF. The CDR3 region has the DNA TGCAGCGTTGAACGCCCTTTTCCGGGCCGGGGGGACACTGAAGCTTTCTTT.

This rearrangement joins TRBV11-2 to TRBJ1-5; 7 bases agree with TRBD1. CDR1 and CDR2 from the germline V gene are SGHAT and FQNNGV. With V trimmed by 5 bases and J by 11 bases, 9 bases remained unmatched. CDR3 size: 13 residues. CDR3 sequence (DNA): TGTGCCAGCAGCGGGTGGGACAGTCGGTCCCAGCATTTT. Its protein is CASSGWDSRSQHF.

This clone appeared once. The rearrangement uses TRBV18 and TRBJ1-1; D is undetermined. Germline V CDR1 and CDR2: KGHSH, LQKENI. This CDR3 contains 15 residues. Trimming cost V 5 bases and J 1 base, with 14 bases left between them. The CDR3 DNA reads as TGTGCCAGCTCAGTAAACGGACTGAGGAACACTGAAGCTTTCTTT. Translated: CASSVNGLRNTEAFF. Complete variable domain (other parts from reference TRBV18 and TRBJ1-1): NAGVMQNPRHLVRRRGQEARLRCSPMKGHSHVYWYRQLPEEGLKFMVYLQKENIIDESGMPKERFSAEFPKEGPSILRIQQVVRGDSAAYFCASSVNGLRNTEAFFGQGTRLTVV.

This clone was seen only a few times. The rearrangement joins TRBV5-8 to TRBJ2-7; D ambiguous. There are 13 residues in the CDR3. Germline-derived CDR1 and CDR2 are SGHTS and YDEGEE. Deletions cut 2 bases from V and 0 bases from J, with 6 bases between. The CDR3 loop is CASSFPSSYEQYF. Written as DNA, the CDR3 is TGTGCCAGCAGCTTTCCCAGCTCCTACGAGCAGTACTTC.

The chain's CDR3 is CASSYSSGASYEQYF. As DNA, the CDR3 is TGTGCCAGCAGTTACTCCTCAGGGGCTTCCTACGAGCAGTACTTC. This chain links TRBV6-5 with TRBJ2-7; possibly TRBD1 for D (6 bases). Between the trimmed V and J ends, which lost 0 bases and 1 base, there was a span of 10 bases. This CDR3 has 15 amino acids. Germline CDR1 is MNHEY and CDR2 is SVGAGI.

CDR3 sequence: CASSILVGLTSPNEQFF. DNA of the CDR3: TGTGCCAGTAGTATCTTGGTGGGACTCACTTCTCCTAATGAGCAGTTCTTC. The chain is built from TRBV19 and TRBJ2-1; perhaps TRBD2 as D (6 bases). V lost 3 bases and J 7 bases, leaving 22 bases between the germline ends. Germline-derived CDR1 and CDR2 are LNHDA and SQIVND (reference sequence). The CDR3 totals 17 residues.

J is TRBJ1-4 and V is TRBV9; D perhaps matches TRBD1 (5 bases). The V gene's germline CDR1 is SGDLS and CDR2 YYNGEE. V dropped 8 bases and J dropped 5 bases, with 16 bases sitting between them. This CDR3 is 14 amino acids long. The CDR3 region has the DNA TGTGCCAGACCTGCGGGGGGACCCAATGAAAAACTGTTTTTT. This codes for CARPAGGPNEKLFF.

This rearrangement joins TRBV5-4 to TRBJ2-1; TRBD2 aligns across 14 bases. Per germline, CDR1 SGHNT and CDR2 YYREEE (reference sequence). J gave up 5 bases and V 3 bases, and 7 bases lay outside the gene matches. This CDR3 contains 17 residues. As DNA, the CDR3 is TGTGCCAGCAGCTCCGGGACTAGCGGGAGAGTCGACAATGAGCAGTTCTTC. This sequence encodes CASSSGTSGRVDNEQFF.

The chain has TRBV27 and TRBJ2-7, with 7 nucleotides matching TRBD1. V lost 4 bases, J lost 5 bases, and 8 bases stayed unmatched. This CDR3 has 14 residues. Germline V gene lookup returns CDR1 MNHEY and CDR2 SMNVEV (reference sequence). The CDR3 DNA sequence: TGTGCCAGCAGTTCGTTGACAGGGTGGAACGAGCAGTACTTC. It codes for CASSSLTGWNEQYF.

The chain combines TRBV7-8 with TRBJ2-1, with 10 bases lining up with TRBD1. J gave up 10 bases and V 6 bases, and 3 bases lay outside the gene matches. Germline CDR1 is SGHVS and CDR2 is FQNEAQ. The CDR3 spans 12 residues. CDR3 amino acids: CASRPDRGEQFF. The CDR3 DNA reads TGTGCCAGCAGACCGGACAGGGGGGAGCAGTTCTTC.

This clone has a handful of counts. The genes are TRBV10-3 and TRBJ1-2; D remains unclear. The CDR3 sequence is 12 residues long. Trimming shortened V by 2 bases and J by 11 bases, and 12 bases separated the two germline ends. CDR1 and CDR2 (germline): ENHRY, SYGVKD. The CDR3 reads CAISELEGIYTF. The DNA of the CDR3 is TGTGCCATCAGTGAGCTGGAGGGAATTTACACCTTC.

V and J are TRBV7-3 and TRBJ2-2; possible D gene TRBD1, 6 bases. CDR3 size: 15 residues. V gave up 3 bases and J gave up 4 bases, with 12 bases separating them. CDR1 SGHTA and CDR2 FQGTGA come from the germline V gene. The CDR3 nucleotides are TGTGCCAGCAGCTTTTTTATACAGGGCACCGGGGAGCTGTTTTTT. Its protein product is CASSFFIQGTGELFF. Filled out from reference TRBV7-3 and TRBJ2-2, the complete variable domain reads GAGVSQTPSNKVTEKGKYVELRCDPISGHTALYWYRQSLGQGPEFLIYFQGTGAADDSGLPNDRFFAVRPEGSVSTLKIQRTERGDSAVYLCASSFFIQGTGELFFGEGSRLTVL.

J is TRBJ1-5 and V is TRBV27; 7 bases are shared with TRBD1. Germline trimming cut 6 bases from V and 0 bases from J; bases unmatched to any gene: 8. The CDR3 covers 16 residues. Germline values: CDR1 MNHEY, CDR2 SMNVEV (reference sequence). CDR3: CASRTQGTYSNQPQHF. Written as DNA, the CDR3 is TGTGCCAGCAGAACACAGGGGACTTATAGCAATCAGCCCCAGCATTTT.

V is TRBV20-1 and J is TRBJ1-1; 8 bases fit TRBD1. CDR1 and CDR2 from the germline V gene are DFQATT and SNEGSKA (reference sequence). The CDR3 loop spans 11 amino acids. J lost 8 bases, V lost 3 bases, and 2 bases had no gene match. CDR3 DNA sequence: TGCAGTGCTAGTAGGACAGGGGAAGCTTTCTTT. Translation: CSASRTGEAFF.

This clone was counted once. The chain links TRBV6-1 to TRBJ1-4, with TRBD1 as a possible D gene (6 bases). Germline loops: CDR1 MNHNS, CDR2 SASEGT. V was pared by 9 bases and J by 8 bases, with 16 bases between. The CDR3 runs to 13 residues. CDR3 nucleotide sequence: TGTGCCAGTCAAACACAGGGCGGGGAAAAACTGTTTTTT. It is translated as CASQTQGGEKLFF.

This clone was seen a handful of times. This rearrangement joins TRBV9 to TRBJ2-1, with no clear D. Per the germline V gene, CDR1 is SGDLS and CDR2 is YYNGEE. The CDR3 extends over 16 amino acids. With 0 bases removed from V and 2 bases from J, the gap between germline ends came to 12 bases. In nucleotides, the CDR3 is TGTGCCAGCAGCGTAGAAATTAACTACGCCTACAATGAGCAGTTCTTC. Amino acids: CASSVEINYAYNEQFF.

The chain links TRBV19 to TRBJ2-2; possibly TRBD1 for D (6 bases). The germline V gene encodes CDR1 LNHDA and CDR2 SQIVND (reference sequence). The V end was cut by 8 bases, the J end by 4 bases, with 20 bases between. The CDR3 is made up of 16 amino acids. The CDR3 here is CASLLLQGPGTGELFF. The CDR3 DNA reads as TGTGCCAGTTTGCTACTTCAGGGGCCGGGCACCGGGGAGCTGTTTTTT.

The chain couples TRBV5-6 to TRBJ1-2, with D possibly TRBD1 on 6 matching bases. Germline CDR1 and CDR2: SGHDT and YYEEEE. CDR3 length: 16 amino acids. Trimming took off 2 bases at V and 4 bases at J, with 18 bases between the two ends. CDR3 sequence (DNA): TGTGCCAGCAGCTTCCGGACAGTTGGGGGATTCTATGGCTACACCTTC. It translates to CASSFRTVGGFYGYTF.

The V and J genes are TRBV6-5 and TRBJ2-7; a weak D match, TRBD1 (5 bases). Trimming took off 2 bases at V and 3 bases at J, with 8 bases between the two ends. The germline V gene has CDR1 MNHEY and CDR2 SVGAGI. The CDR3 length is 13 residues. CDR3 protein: CASSYRQNYEQYF. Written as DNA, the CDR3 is TGTGCCAGCAGTTACAGACAGAACTACGAGCAGTACTTC.